This is a list of T cell receptor beta chains from one sample in a study of OX40 agonist ivuxolimab in advanced cancers. Repertoires were generated with immunoSEQ multiplex PCR, while TCRdb's copy carries only in-frame clones and drops some. The sample lists roughly 88,000 clones, about 87% seen once, with 3.5% to 5.5% in the top ten. Source: CD4+ or CD8+ T cells sorted from blood, taken in a trial of the OX40 agonist ivuxolimab. Receptors originate from an adult with an advanced solid tumor such as melanoma, head and neck, liver or kidney cancer. Each CDR3 is given with its conserved first and last residue. Fields, in order: V gene, J gene, D gene, CDR3 length, clone size, CDR3 DNA, CDR3 protein. The D gene is left open where the match is weak. Size tells how often a clone was seen (once, few, many) or the class of an expanded clone, and some rows leave it out.

v_call: TRBV6-1
j_call: TRBJ2-5
d_call: TRBD1
cdr3_length: 12
clone_size: -
cdr3_nt: TGTGCCAGCAGGGACAGGATGGAGACCCAGTACTTC
cdr3_aa: CASRDRMETQYF

v_call: TRBV19
j_call: TRBJ2-1
d_call: TRBD1
cdr3_length: 14
clone_size: -
cdr3_nt: TGTGCCAGTAGTAGGGACAGGGAGTACAATGAGCAGTTCTTC
cdr3_aa: CASSRDREYNEQFF

v_call: TRBV19
j_call: TRBJ1-3
d_call: -
cdr3_length: 18
clone_size: -
cdr3_nt: TGTGCCAGTAGTATAGCGGCGAGTGGGGGGCTCTCTGGAAACACCATATATTTT
cdr3_aa: CASSIAASGGLSGNTIYF

v_call: TRBV28
j_call: TRBJ1-5
d_call: -
cdr3_length: 20
clone_size: -
cdr3_nt: TGTGCCAGCAACCCTCCGGACAGCCACATCGAGAGAATTAGCAATCAGCCCCAGCATTTT
cdr3_aa: CASNPPDSHIERISNQPQHF

v_call: TRBV29-1
j_call: TRBJ1-1
d_call: -
cdr3_length: 13
clone_size: -
cdr3_nt: TGCAGCGTTTGGACGGTCTGGGGGACTGAAGCTTTCTTT
cdr3_aa: CSVWTVWGTEAFF

v_call: TRBV7-7
j_call: TRBJ2-5
d_call: TRBD2
cdr3_length: 15
clone_size: -
cdr3_nt: TGTGCCAGCAGCCGGGGACTAGCGGTTAAAGAGACCCAGTACTTC
cdr3_aa: CASSRGLAVKETQYF

v_call: TRBV27
j_call: TRBJ1-5
d_call: -
cdr3_length: 13
clone_size: -
cdr3_nt: TGTGCCAGCAGTTGGCAGAACAATCAGCCCCAGCATTTT
cdr3_aa: CASSWQNNQPQHF

v_call: TRBV7-3
j_call: TRBJ1-4
d_call: -
cdr3_length: 15
clone_size: -
cdr3_nt: TGTGCCAGCAGCTTATTGGGGGGCGTGAATGAAAAACTGTTTTTT
cdr3_aa: CASSLLGGVNEKLFF

v_call: TRBV7-2
j_call: TRBJ2-5
d_call: -
cdr3_length: 15
clone_size: -
cdr3_nt: TGTGCCAGCAGCTTCAGAGGACGACGGGACGGGACCCAGTACTTC
cdr3_aa: CASSFRGRRDGTQYF

v_call: TRBV19
j_call: TRBJ2-1
d_call: -
cdr3_length: 12
clone_size: -
cdr3_nt: TGTGCCAGTAGTCACGGATGGGATGAGCAGTTCTTC
cdr3_aa: CASSHGWDEQFF

v_call: TRBV27
j_call: TRBJ2-1
d_call: -
cdr3_length: 16
clone_size: -
cdr3_nt: TGTGCCAGCAGTGCGAGACTCGTAAGCTCCTACAATGAGCAGTTCTTC
cdr3_aa: CASSARLVSSYNEQFF

v_call: TRBV5-8
j_call: TRBJ2-7
d_call: TRBD1
cdr3_length: 14
clone_size: -
cdr3_nt: TGTGCCAGCAGCCCCAGGGGGCCGCCCTACGAGCAGTACTTC
cdr3_aa: CASSPRGPPYEQYF

v_call: TRBV5-1
j_call: TRBJ1-4
d_call: -
cdr3_length: 15
clone_size: -
cdr3_nt: TGCGCCAGCAGCTTGGCGGGCCACCCTAATGAAAAACTGTTTTTT
cdr3_aa: CASSLAGHPNEKLFF

v_call: TRBV18
j_call: TRBJ1-1
d_call: -
cdr3_length: 12
clone_size: -
cdr3_nt: TGTGCCAGCTCACCAAATGGACGTGAAGCTTTCTTT
cdr3_aa: CASSPNGREAFF

v_call: TRBV6-1
j_call: TRBJ1-2
d_call: -
cdr3_length: 13
clone_size: -
cdr3_nt: TGTGCCACAAACCCTTCAGGGAACTATGGCTACACCTTC
cdr3_aa: CATNPSGNYGYTF

v_call: TRBV18
j_call: TRBJ2-1
d_call: TRBD1
cdr3_length: 18
clone_size: once
cdr3_nt: TGTGCCAGCTCACCGACCGTATCCGGCCAGGGGGTTATGAATGAGCAGTTCTTC
cdr3_aa: CASSPTVSGQGVMNEQFF

v_call: TRBV28
j_call: TRBJ2-6
d_call: TRBD2
cdr3_length: 18
clone_size: once
cdr3_nt: TGTGCCAGCAGACCTGGGAGGGGCCTGCTTTTGGAGGCCAACGTCCTGACTTTC
cdr3_aa: CASRPGRGLLLEANVLTF

v_call: TRBV29-1
j_call: TRBJ1-1
d_call: TRBD1
cdr3_length: 15
clone_size: -
cdr3_nt: TGCAGCGTTGAATCGAGACAGGGGGCGAGTACTGAAGCTTTCTTT
cdr3_aa: CSVESRQGASTEAFF

v_call: TRBV5-1
j_call: TRBJ2-1
d_call: -
cdr3_length: 15
clone_size: -
cdr3_nt: TGCGCCAGCAGCTTGGTAGGACTACCTACATCAAACCAGTTCTTC
cdr3_aa: CASSLVGLPTSNQFF

v_call: TRBV5-1
j_call: TRBJ2-7
d_call: -
cdr3_length: 15
clone_size: -
cdr3_nt: TGCGCCAGCAGCTTGATGAGCAACAACCCCTACGAGCAGTACTTC
cdr3_aa: CASSLMSNNPYEQYF

v_call: TRBV5-4
j_call: TRBJ2-1
d_call: -
cdr3_length: 18
clone_size: -
cdr3_nt: TGTGCCAGCAGCTCGGGCGGGCTCAGCCCCAGCTCCTACAATGAGCAGTTCTTC
cdr3_aa: CASSSGGLSPSSYNEQFF

v_call: TRBV9
j_call: TRBJ2-1
d_call: -
cdr3_length: 14
clone_size: -
cdr3_nt: TGTGCCAGCAGCGCGCCGAGCTCCTACAATGAGCAGTTCTTC
cdr3_aa: CASSAPSSYNEQFF

v_call: TRBV7-7
j_call: TRBJ2-5
d_call: -
cdr3_length: 14
clone_size: -
cdr3_nt: TGTGCTAGCAGCTTAGGTACAGGAGGGGAGACCCAGTACTTC
cdr3_aa: CASSLGTGGETQYF

v_call: TRBV6-6
j_call: TRBJ2-5
d_call: TRBD1
cdr3_length: 13
clone_size: -
cdr3_nt: TGTGCCAGCAGTTGGGACAGGAAAGAGACCCAGTACTTC
cdr3_aa: CASSWDRKETQYF

v_call: TRBV10-3
j_call: TRBJ2-1
d_call: -
cdr3_length: 20
clone_size: few
cdr3_nt: TGTGCCATCAGTGGGGCCAGGGGCGCAAAGCTAGCGAGGTCCTACAATGAGCAGTTCTTC
cdr3_aa: CAISGARGAKLARSYNEQFF

v_call: TRBV13
j_call: TRBJ1-2
d_call: TRBD1
cdr3_length: 15
clone_size: -
cdr3_nt: TGTGCCAGCAGCTTGCGGACAGGTGGCAACTATGGCTACACCTTC
cdr3_aa: CASSLRTGGNYGYTF

v_call: TRBV2
j_call: TRBJ2-7
d_call: TRBD1
cdr3_length: 14
clone_size: once
cdr3_nt: TGTGCCAGCAAAAAGGAACAGGGGGCCTACGAGCAGTACTTC
cdr3_aa: CASKKEQGAYEQYF